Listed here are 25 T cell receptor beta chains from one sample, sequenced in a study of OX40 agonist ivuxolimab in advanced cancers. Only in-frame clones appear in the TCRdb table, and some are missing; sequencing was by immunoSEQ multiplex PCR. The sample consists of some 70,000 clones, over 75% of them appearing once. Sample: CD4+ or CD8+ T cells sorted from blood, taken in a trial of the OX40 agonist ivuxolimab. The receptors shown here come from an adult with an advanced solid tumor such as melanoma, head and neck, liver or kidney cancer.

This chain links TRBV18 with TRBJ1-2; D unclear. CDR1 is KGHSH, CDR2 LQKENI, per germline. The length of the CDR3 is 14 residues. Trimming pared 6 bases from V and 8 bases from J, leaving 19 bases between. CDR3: CASSPEPTGWGYTF. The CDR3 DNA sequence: TGTGCCAGCTCCCCAGAACCCACGGGCTGGGGCTACACCTTC.

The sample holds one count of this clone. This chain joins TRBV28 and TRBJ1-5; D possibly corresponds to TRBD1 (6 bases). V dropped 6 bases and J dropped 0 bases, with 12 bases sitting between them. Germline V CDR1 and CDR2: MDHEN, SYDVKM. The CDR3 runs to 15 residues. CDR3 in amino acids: CASRVTGYSNQPQHF. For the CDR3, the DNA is TGTGCCAGCAGGGTTACAGGGTATAGCAATCAGCCCCAGCATTTT. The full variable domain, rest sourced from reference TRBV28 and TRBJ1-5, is DVKVTQSSRYLVKRTGEKVFLECVQDMDHENMFWYRQDPGLGLRLIYFSYDVKMKEKGDIPEGYSVSREKKERFSLILESASTNQTSMYLCASRVTGYSNQPQHFGDGTRLSIL.

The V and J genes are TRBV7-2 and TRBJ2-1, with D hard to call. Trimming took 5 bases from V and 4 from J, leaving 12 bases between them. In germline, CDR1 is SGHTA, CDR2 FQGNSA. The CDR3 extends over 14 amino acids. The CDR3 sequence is CASSARPGYNEQFF. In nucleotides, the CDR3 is TGTGCCAGCAGCGCCCGACCCGGTTACAATGAGCAGTTCTTC.

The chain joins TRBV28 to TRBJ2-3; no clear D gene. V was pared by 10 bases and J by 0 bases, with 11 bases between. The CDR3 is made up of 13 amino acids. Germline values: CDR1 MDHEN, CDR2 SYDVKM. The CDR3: CATNSLSTDTQYF. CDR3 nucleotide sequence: TGTGCCACCAATTCGCTGAGCACAGATACGCAGTATTTT.

The CDR3 DNA sequence: TGTGCCAGTAGTATTGGGCTAGCGGGGGGCCAAGATTACAATGAGCAGTTCTTC. Translation: CASSIGLAGGQDYNEQFF. V gene TRBV19 combines with J gene TRBJ2-1; 11 bases are shared with TRBD2. The CDR3 is 18 amino acids. The V segment lost 3 bases and the J segment 4 bases; nucleotides outside the gene matches: 11. Germline V gives CDR1 LNHDA, CDR2 SQIVND (reference sequence).

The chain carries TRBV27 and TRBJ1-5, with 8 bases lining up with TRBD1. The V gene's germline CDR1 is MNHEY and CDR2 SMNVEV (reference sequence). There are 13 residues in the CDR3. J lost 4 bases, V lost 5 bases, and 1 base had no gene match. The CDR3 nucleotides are TGTGCCAGCAGTAGACAGGGGAATCAGCCCCAGCATTTT. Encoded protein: CASSRQGNQPQHF.

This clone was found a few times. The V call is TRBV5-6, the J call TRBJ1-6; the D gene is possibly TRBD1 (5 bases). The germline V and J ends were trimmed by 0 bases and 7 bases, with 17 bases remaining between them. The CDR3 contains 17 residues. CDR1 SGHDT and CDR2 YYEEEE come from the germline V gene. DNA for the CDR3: TGTGCCAGCAGCTTGGTGCAGGGCGGCTGGGGAAATTCACCCCTCCACTTT. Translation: CASSLVQGGWGNSPLHF.

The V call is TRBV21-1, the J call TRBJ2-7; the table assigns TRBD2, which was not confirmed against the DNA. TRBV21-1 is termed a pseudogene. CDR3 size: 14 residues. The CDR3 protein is CASDPFESSYEQYF. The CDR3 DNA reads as TGTGCCAGCGATCCCTTCGAGAGCTCCTACGAGCAGTACTTC.

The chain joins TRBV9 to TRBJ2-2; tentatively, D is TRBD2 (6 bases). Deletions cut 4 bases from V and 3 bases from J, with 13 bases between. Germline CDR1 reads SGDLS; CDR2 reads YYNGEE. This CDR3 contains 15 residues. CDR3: CASSPWGLDTGELFF. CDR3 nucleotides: TGTGCCAGCAGCCCCTGGGGACTGGACACCGGGGAGCTGTTTTTT.

The CDR3: CASRPPGVGYGYTF. The CDR3, as DNA: TGTGCCAGCAGGCCCCCAGGGGTGGGCTATGGCTACACCTTC. This chain links TRBV28 with TRBJ1-2; TRBD1 might be the D (6 bases). Germline V gene lookup returns CDR1 MDHEN and CDR2 SYDVKM. This CDR3 spans 14 amino acids. V lost 6 bases, J lost 4 bases, and 15 bases lay in between.

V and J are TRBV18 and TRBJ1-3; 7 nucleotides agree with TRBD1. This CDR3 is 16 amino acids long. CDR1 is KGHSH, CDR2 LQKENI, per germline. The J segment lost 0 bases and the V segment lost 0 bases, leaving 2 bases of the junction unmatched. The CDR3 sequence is CASSPPAGGSGNTIYF. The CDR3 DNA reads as TGTGCCAGCTCACCACCCGCAGGGGGCTCTGGAAACACCATATATTTT.

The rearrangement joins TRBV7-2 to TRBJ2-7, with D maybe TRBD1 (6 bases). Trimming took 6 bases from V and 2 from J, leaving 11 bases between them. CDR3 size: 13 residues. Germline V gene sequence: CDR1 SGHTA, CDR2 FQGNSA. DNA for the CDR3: TGTGCCAGCAGTCGCGAGGGGGCCTACGAGCAGTACTTC. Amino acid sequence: CASSREGAYEQYF.

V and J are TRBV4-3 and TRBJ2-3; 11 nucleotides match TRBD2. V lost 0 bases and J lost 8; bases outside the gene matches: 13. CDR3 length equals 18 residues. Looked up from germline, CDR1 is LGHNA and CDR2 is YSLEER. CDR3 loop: CASSQDRPTSGIGGTQYF. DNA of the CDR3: TGCGCCAGCAGCCAAGACCGCCCGACTAGCGGGATAGGGGGTACGCAGTATTTT.

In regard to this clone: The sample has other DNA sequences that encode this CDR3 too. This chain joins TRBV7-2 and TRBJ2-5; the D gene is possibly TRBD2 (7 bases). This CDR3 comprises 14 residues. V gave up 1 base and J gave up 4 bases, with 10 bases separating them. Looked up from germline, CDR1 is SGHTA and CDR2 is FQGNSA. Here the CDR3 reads CASSLVGGRETQYF. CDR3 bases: TGTGCCAGCAGCTTAGTCGGGGGGCGAGAGACCCAGTACTTC.

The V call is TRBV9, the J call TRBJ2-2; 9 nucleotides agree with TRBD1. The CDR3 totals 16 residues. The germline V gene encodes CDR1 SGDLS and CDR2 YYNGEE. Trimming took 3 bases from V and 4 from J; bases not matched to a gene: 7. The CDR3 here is CASSEQGAMVTGELFF. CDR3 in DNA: TGTGCCAGCAGCGAACAGGGGGCGATGGTCACCGGGGAGCTGTTTTTT.

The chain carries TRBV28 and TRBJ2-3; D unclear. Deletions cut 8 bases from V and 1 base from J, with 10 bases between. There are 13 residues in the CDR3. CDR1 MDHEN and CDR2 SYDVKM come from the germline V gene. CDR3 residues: CASETQGTDTQYF. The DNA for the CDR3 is TGTGCCAGCGAAACGCAGGGCACAGATACGCAGTATTTT.

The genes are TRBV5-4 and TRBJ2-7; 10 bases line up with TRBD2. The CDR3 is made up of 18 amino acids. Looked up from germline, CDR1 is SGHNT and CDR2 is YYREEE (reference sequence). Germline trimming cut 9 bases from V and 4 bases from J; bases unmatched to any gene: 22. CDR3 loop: CATQRTGASSGSIYEQYF. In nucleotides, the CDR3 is TGTGCCACTCAACGAACGGGGGCGTCTAGCGGGAGTATATACGAGCAGTACTTC.

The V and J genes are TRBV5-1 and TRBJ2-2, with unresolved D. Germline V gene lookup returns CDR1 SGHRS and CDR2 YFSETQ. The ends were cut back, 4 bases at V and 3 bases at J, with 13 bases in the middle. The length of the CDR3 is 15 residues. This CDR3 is CASSVSGPDTGELFF. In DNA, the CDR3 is TGCGCCAGCAGCGTTTCCGGGCCAGACACCGGGGAGCTGTTTTTT.

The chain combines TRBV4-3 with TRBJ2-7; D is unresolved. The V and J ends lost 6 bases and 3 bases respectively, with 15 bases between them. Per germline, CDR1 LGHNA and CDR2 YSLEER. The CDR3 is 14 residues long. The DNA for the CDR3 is TGCGCCAGCAGTCAGTACCACGTGGGCTACGAGCAGTACTTC. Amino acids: CASSQYHVGYEQYF.

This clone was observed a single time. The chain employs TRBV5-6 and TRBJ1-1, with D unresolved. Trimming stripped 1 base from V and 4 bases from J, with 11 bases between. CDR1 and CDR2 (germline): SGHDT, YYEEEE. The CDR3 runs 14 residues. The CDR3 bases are TGTGCCAGCAGCTTGACCCTAAGCCCCACTGAAGCTTTCTTT. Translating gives CASSLTLSPTEAFF.

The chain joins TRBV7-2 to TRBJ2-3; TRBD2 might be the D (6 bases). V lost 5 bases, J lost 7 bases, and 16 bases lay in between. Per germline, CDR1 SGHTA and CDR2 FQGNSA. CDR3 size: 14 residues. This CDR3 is CASSPSAGVNTQYF. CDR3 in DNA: TGTGCCAGCAGCCCTAGCGCTGGGGTGAATACGCAGTATTTT.

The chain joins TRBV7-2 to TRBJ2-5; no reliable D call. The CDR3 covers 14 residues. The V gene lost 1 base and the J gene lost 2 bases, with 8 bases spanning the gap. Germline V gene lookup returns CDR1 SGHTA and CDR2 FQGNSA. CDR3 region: CASSLEQRQETQYF. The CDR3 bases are TGTGCCAGCAGCTTAGAACAGAGGCAAGAGACCCAGTACTTC.

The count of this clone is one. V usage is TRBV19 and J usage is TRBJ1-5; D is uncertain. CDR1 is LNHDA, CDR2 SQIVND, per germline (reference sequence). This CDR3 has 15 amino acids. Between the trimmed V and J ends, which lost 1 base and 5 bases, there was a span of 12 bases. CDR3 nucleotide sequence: TGTGCCAGTAGTATAGTACGGAAAGGAGATCAGCCCCAGCATTTT. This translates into CASSIVRKGDQPQHF.

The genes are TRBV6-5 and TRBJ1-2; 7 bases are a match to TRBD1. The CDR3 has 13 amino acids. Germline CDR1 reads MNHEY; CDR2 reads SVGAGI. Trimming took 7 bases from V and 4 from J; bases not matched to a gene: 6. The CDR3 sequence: CASTTGPGYGYTF. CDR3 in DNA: TGTGCCAGCACGACAGGGCCCGGCTATGGCTACACCTTC.

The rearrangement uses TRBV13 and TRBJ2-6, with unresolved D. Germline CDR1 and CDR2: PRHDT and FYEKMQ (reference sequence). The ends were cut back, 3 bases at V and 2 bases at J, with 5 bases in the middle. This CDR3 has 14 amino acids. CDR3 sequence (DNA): TGTGCCAGCAGCTTCTCAGCTGGGGCCAACGTCCTGACTTTC. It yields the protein CASSFSAGANVLTF.